This TCR beta chain was documented in a study of regulatory and conventional T cells in RAG deficiency. The method was immunoSEQ multiplex PCR; TCRdb's version includes in-frame clones alone and lacks a portion of them. The sample gives more than 40,000 clones, 80% to 90% of which show up once; about 0.54% is in the top ten. The CDR3 covers 19 residues. The ends were cut back, 3 bases at V and 0 bases at J, with 23 bases in the middle. Germline CDR1 is SGHVS and CDR2 is FQNEAQ. The sorted conventional CD4+ T cells were CD25-low and CD127-high, with genomic DNA sequenced. Points from the study as a whole: Omenn patients showed >90% Treg-Tconv overlap and shorter CDR3 lengths. Treg unique TCR beta sequences were approximately 100-fold fewer in Omenn syndrome and CID/AS patients than controls. RAG-deficient patients showed markedly lower Shannon entropy and higher Simpson indices than control T-cell subsets.

Points on this clone: Its target is unknown.

Another study also made use of these data, one on regulatory T cells. Per that study: Amplification used 52 TRBV primers and 13 TRBJ primers. Skewed V and J usage and few unique V-J pairs marked patient repertoires, most in Tregs.

The receptor's source is a human donor in good health. The chain is built from TRBV7-8 and TRBJ1-2; D call uncertain. The sample consisted of CD4+ effector T cells sorted from blood. CDR3 amino acids: CASSFARIRVGLANYGYTF. CDR3 nucleotides: TGTGCCAGCAGCTTCGCTAGGATAAGGGTGGGCTTAGCTAACTATGGCTACACCTTC.